The 2 T cell receptor beta chains reported below all come from one sample, sequenced in a study of blood T cell repertoires in COVID-19. Sequenced by immunoSEQ multiplex PCR; TCRdb stores in-frame clones only, minus some. The sample lists 35,000 to 40,000 clones, 87% occurring once. The sequenced sample was peripheral blood. These receptors were obtained from a human donor in a cohort sampled during active COVID-19.

The rearrangement joins TRBV19 to TRBJ1-2; 8 positions agree with TRBD1. The CDR3 sequence is 15 residues long. Trimming cost V 6 bases and J 8 bases; bases outside gene matches: 14. In germline, CDR1 is LNHDA, CDR2 SQIVND (reference sequence). The chain's CDR3 is CASRAGGQGVYGYTF. The CDR3 DNA is TGTGCCAGTAGGGCGGGCGGACAGGGAGTCTACGGCTACACCTTC.

The chain uses TRBV5-5 and TRBJ1-1; tentatively, D is TRBD1 (6 bases). Germline-derived CDR1 and CDR2 are SGHKS and YYEKEE (reference sequence). CDR3 size: 13 residues. With 2 bases removed from V and 3 bases from J, the gap between germline ends came to 8 bases. For the CDR3, the DNA is TGTGCCAGCAGCTTACAGGGTTACACTGAAGCTTTCTTT. Translated, it gives CASSLQGYTEAFF.